This T cell receptor beta chain derives from a study of radiotherapy plus CTLA-4 blockade in lung cancer. The table came from immunoSEQ multiplex PCR; TCRdb's copy has only in-frame clones and leaves some out. The table records 71,000 or so clones, about 87% of them present only once. Germline V gene data show CDR1 as SGHAT and CDR2 as FQNNGV. The CDR3 loop spans 15 amino acids. V gave up 1 base and J gave up 3 bases; unmatched junction bases: 5. The sequence came from a human donor with non-small cell lung cancer who had stable disease on radiotherapy plus ipilimumab. This chain uses TRBV11-2 with TRBJ2-7, with TRBD1 matching over 8 bases. This sample comprised peripheral blood, obtained from a patient treated with radiotherapy plus ipilimumab. The CDR3 reads CASSLVQGASYEQYF. CDR3 coding DNA: TGTGCCAGCAGCTTAGTGCAGGGGGCTAGCTACGAGCAGTACTTC.